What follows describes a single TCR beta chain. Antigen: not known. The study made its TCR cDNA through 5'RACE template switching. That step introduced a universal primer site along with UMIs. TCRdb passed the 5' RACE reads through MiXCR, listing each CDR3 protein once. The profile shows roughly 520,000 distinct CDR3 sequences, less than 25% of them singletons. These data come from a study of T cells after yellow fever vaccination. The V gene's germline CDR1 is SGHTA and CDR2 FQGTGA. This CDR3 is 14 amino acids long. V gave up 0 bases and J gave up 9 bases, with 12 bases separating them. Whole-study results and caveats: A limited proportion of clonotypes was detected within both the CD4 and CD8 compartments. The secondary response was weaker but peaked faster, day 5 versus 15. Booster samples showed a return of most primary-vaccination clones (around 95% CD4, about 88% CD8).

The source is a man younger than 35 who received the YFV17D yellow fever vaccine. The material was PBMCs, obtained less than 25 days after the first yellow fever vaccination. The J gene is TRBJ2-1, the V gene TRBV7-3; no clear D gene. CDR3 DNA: TGTGCCAGCAGCTTAACACGTTGGAGTCCTGAGCAGTTCTTC. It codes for CASSLTRWSPEQFF.